Sequencing of this TCR beta chain was carried out in a study of identical twins (dated by TCRdb to 2016 to 2017). With respect to the entire study: TCR alpha and beta repertoires from monozygotic twins, unrelated adults of various ages and cord blood were deep-sequenced to test whether fetal clonotypes persist. To rule out contamination, the twin experiments were replicated at different times with different library preparation protocols.

From its cysteine to its phenylalanine, the CDR3 spans 13 amino acids. Of the read, only the CDR3 DNA is kept; its 39 bases are in frame from base 1. V is cut by 6 bases and J by 6 bases, and the space between the germline ends is 11 bases. CDR1 SEHNR and CDR2 FQNEAQ were looked up in the germline V gene (reference sequence). Every donor was a healthy Caucasian. Three pairs of female monozygotic twins, all aged about 18 to 30 years, made up the twin cohort. RNA for TCR libraries was isolated from peripheral blood mononuclear cells. With respect to this clonotype: The specificity of this receptor is unknown. The sample holds no much larger clone one base away, and base qualities are not on file.

The library was produced with 5' RACE. Sequencing instrument: Illumina HiSeq 2000. Template switching added a universal primer binding site, and the final cDNA carried a unique molecular identifier that allowed TCR cDNA molecules to be counted accurately. Specific primers in the conserved constant-segment region were used to synthesize first-strand cDNA for TCR alpha and beta chains. Each cDNA library was double barcoded, with a SMART-Mk sample barcode plus Illumina barcodes, to control for contamination. TruSeq adapter sequences along with Illumina sample barcodes were introduced in two successive PCR steps. TCR alpha and beta cDNA libraries were sequenced on the Illumina HiSeq platform with custom primers. As for the authors' bioinformatics: Raw reads were processed with MiGEC to extract unique molecular identifiers, and MiXCR was used to determine CDR3 positions. For each individual, recombination models were inferred using an EM algorithm with the repgenHMM and IGoR tools. The analysis of shared clonotypes was done with the tcR package in R, with sharing normalized by the product of cloneset sizes. To study raw recombination free of thymic and clonal selection effects, out-of-frame nonproductive sequences were analyzed. In TCRdb, the public reads were trimmed at Q25 with fastp and aligned with MiXCR, with productive beta chains retained. Entries that share a CDR3 protein sequence are merged under the most common genes and DNA. The V and J calls shown here were made by TCRdb, not taken from the authors' results. In this sample the table shows a few hundred thousand distinct CDR3 sequences, approximately 9.6% of which occur a single time. The ten largest clones represent 2.5% to 3% of the sample.

Overall results and qualifications from the work: Recombination models systematically underestimated out-of-frame TCR alpha sharing in monozygotic twins but agreed with sharing between unrelated individuals. Conclusions relied on cross-sectional statistical analysis, since the same donors could not be followed over many years. A weaker excess of twin sharing was found in beta out-of-frame sequences because the signal-to-noise ratio was lowered by fewer shared sequences. Zero-insertion analyses could be partly confounded by invariant T cells such as MAIT and iNKT, although diverse VJ usage argued against such confounding for most clonotypes. Fewer insertions were carried by abundant cord blood beta clonotypes, a similar but weaker trend appeared in young adult naive repertoires, and no such trend appeared in memory repertoires. Compared with coincidental sharing between unrelated individuals, out-of-frame TCR alpha sequences shared between twins had an excess of sequences with low generation probability.

Separately, the same data were catalogued under a study of yellow fever vaccine responses in identical twins. The second study's authors report: The authors reported that the T cell response to vaccination in identical twins appeared partly convergent and partly personalized. The study precisely tracked vaccine-responding T cell clones in identical twins.

This TCR came from a woman between 18 and 30 years old in good health. Sequencing was performed on PBMCs. Recombination connected TRBV7-9 to TRBJ2-2, with the D gene too uncertain to name. The CDR3 sequence is CASSPLSSGELFF. The sequence in DNA is TGTGCCAGCAGTCCTCTTAGCTCCGGGGAGCTGTTTTTT.